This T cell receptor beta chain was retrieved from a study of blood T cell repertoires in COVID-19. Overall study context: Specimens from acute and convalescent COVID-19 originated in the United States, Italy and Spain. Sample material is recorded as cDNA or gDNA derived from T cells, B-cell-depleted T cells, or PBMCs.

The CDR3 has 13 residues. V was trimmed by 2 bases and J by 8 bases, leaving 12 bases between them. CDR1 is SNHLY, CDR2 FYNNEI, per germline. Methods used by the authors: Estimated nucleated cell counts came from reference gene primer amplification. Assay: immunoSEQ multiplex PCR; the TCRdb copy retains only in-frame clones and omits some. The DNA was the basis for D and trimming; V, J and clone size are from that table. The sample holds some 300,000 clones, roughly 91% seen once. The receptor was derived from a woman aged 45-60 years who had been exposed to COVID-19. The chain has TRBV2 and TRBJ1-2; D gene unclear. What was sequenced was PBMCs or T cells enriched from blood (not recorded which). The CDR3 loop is CASSEIVLQGYTF. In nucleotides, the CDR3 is TGTGCCAGCAGTGAAATCGTCCTCCAGGGCTACACCTTC.